Here is one T cell receptor beta chain with its context. This entry belongs to a study of T cell changes during pregnancy in multiple sclerosis. Libraries were prepared by immunoSEQ multiplex PCR; TCRdb keeps only in-frame clonotypes and omits some of them. This sample has under 95,000 clones, with about 93% found just once. This clonotype originated in a female donor with multiple sclerosis, enrolled in a pregnancy study. The material was CD4+ T cells from peripheral blood mononuclear cells, obtained before pregnancy.

CDR3 amino acids: CASSLKGSYEQYF. CDR3 DNA: TGCGCCAGCAGCTTGAAGGGGTCCTACGAGCAGTACTTC. The V and J genes are TRBV5-1 and TRBJ2-7, with D perhaps matching TRBD1 (5 bases). Per the germline V gene, CDR1 is SGHRS and CDR2 is YFSETQ. V lost 1 base to trimming and J lost 1 base, with 6 bases between them. This CDR3 spans 13 amino acids.